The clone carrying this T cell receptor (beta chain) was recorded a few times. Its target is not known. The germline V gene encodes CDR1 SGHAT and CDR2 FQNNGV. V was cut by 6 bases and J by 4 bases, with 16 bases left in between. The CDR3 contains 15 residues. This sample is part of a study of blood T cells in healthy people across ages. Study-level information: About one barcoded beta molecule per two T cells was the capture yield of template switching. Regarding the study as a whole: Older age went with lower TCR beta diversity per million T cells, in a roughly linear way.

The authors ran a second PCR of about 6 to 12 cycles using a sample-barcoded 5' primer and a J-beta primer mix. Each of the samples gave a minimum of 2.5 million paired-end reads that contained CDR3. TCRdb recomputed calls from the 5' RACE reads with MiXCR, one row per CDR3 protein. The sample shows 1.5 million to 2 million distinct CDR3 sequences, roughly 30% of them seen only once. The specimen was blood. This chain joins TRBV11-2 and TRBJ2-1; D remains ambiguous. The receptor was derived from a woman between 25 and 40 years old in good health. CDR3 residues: CASRLDIAAYNEQFF. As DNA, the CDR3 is TGTGCCAGCAGGTTGGATATCGCGGCTTACAATGAGCAGTTCTTC.